This T cell receptor beta chain is from a study of control samples from healthy donors and cancer patients. TCRdb's copy holds only in-frame clones and misses some; the assay was immunoSEQ multiplex PCR. The sample has tens of thousands of clones; more than 80% are singletons. Trimming left V 4 bases short and J 10 bases short, with 14 bases between. The CDR3 has 12 residues. Per germline, CDR1 SGHTS and CDR2 YDEGEE. This clonotype was obtained from a young man with colorectal cancer. Material for sequencing was PBMCs. The genes are TRBV5-8 and TRBJ1-2; D remains ambiguous. The CDR3 sequence is CASSRAPGPYTF. The CDR3 DNA is TGTGCCAGCAGCCGTGCCCCGGGCCCCTACACCTTC.